This is a list of T cell receptor beta chains from one sample in a study of OX40 agonist ivuxolimab in advanced cancers. Repertoires were generated with immunoSEQ multiplex PCR, while TCRdb's copy carries only in-frame clones and drops some. The profile covers some 60,000 clones, with 85% appearing a single time and about 4.2% taken by the ten largest. The sequencing here drew on CD4+ or CD8+ T cells sorted from blood, taken in a trial of the OX40 agonist ivuxolimab. These receptors all come from an adult with an advanced solid tumor such as melanoma, head and neck, liver or kidney cancer. CDR3s include the opening cysteine and the closing phenylalanine or tryptophan. A D gene is named only where the DNA matches it firmly. Some rows have no size entry. The others give once, few or many, or a class for an expanded clone.

J gene	V gene	clone size	D gene	CDR3 protein	CDR3 DNA
TRBJ2-5	TRBV30	.	TRBD1	CAWRTGVETQYF	TGTGCCTGGCGAACAGGGGTCGAGACCCAGTACTTC
TRBJ2-2	TRBV9	.	.	CASSVELAEATGELFF	TGTGCCAGCAGCGTCGAGTTAGCGGAGGCCACCGGGGAGCTGTTTTTT
TRBJ1-5	TRBV5-6	.	.	CASSGGRAPYQPQHF	TGTGCCAGCAGCGGAGGACGGGCGCCTTATCAGCCCCAGCATTTT
TRBJ2-1	TRBV19	few	.	CASSFRSVGEQFF	TGTGCCAGTAGTTTCCGTTCTGTGGGTGAGCAGTTCTTC
TRBJ1-2	TRBV14	.	.	CASSQAGAYYGYTF	TGTGCCAGCAGCCAAGCGGGGGCTTACTATGGCTACACCTTC
TRBJ1-2	TRBV28	.	TRBD1	CASSLWGDRGDGYTF	TGTGCCAGCAGTTTATGGGGGGACAGGGGGGATGGCTACACCTTC
TRBJ2-7	TRBV7-9	few	.	CASSLESFGYYEQYF	TGTGCCAGCAGCTTAGAATCGTTCGGGTACTACGAGCAGTACTTC
TRBJ2-1	TRBV7-6	.	.	CASSLNLYNEQFF	TGTGCCAGCAGCTTAAATCTATACAATGAGCAGTTCTTC
TRBJ1-4	TRBV18	.	.	CASSPPVWGGLFF	TGTGCCAGCTCACCACCGGTTTGGGGCGGACTGTTTTTT
TRBJ1-2	TRBV28	.	TRBD1	CASRLRDRAGYTF	TGTGCCAGCAGACTCCGGGACAGGGCTGGCTACACCTTC
TRBJ1-3	TRBV2	.	.	CASSEGQENTIYF	TGTGCCAGCAGTGAAGGACAGGAAAACACCATATATTTT
TRBJ1-1	TRBV6-5	.	.	CASSPRTLNTEAFF	TGTGCCAGCTCTCCGCGGACATTGAACACTGAAGCTTTCTTT
TRBJ2-1	TRBV9	.	.	CASSFLEGFNEQFF	TGTGCCAGCAGCTTCCTGGAGGGATTTAATGAGCAGTTCTTC
TRBJ2-5	TRBV7-8	.	.	CASSLDMGEIEETQYF	TGTGCCAGCAGCTTAGATATGGGGGAAATAGAAGAGACCCAGTACTTC
TRBJ2-6	TRBV7-2	.	.	CASSLGGTPSGANVLTF	TGTGCCAGCAGCTTAGGGGGGACTCCATCTGGGGCCAACGTCCTGACTTTC
TRBJ2-5	TRBV4-1	.	.	CASSHHQETQYF	TGCGCCAGCAGCCACCACCAAGAGACCCAGTACTTC
TRBJ1-2	TRBV2	.	TRBD1	CATLRTGGGYGYTF	TGTGCCACCCTCAGGACAGGGGGAGGCTATGGCTACACCTTC
TRBJ1-2	TRBV27	.	TRBD1	CASSLSWTGYGYTF	TGTGCCAGCAGTTTATCGTGGACAGGGTATGGCTACACCTTC
TRBJ1-2	TRBV14	.	.	CASSPTLGPQVGYTF	TGTGCCAGCAGCCCGACACTGGGACCTCAGGTGGGCTACACCTTC
TRBJ1-3	TRBV9	.	.	CASSAGLSISGNTIYF	TGTGCCAGCAGCGCGGGACTCTCGATCTCTGGAAACACCATATATTTT
TRBJ1-1	TRBV7-9	.	.	CASSGRGRVMEAFF	TGTGCCAGCAGCGGAAGGGGGAGGGTGATGGAAGCTTTCTTT
TRBJ2-5	TRBV2	.	.	CASREGKEETQYF	TGTGCCAGCAGGGAGGGTAAGGAAGAGACCCAGTACTTC
TRBJ1-3	TRBV19	.	.	CASSIVGGGNTIYF	TGTGCCAGTAGTATAGTGGGCGGCGGAAACACCATATATTTT
TRBJ2-1	TRBV20-1	.	.	CSARDRNEQFF	TGCAGTGCTAGAGATAGGAATGAGCAGTTCTTC
TRBJ1-3	TRBV6-6	.	TRBD1	CASSYSTGEPGNTIYF	TGTGCCAGCAGTTACTCGACAGGGGAGCCTGGAAACACCATATATTTT
TRBJ1-1	TRBV5-1	.	.	CASSLYGEGTEAFF	TGCGCCAGCAGCTTGTATGGGGAGGGTACTGAAGCTTTCTTT
TRBJ2-7	TRBV7-9	.	TRBD1	CASSSQGQSSSYEQYF	TGTGCCAGCAGCTCCCAGGGACAGTCAAGCTCCTACGAGCAGTACTTC
TRBJ2-4	TRBV18	.	TRBD1	CASSDGTGENIQYF	TGTGCCAGCTCCGACGGGACAGGGGAAAACATTCAGTACTTC
TRBJ2-7	TRBV7-6	.	TRBD1	CASSKTGFEQYF	TGTGCCAGCAGCAAGACAGGGTTCGAGCAGTACTTC
TRBJ1-4	TRBV19	once	TRBD1	CASSSFWTGLSNEKLFF	TGTGCCAGTAGTTCCTTCTGGACAGGGCTTTCTAATGAAAAACTGTTTTTT
TRBJ2-2	TRBV5-4	.	.	CASSQAGHTGELFF	TGTGCCAGCAGCCAAGCCGGGCACACCGGGGAGCTGTTTTTT